Listed below are T cell receptor beta chains from one sample, sequenced in a study of T cells after posttransplantation cyclophosphamide. Method: immunoSEQ multiplex PCR; TCRdb's copy keeps in-frame clones and lacks some. The sample has about 21,000 clones, 65% to 90% seen once; the top ten hold about 2.1%. This material consisted of PBMCs, taken about 360 days after allogeneic stem cell transplant with calcineurin inhibitor and methotrexate. Every receptor here comes from a female patient between 30 and 39 years old who received an allogeneic stem cell transplant from an unrelated donor, was CMV-positive, and had acute and chronic GVHD. Some T cells may originate from the graft donor. The CDR3 runs from the conserved cysteine through the conserved F or W. Each record gives: J gene, D gene, V gene, clone size, CDR3 protein, CDR3 DNA. D genes are given only for firm matches. Some rows mark clone size as missing; the rest say once, few, many or name a class of expanded clone.

TRBJ1-1	NA	TRBV6-5	once	CASSYSRSTEAFF	TGTGCCAGCAGTTATTCCCGGAGCACTGAAGCTTTCTTT
TRBJ2-7	TRBD2	TRBV28	NA	CASSSPGERGQYEQCF	TGTGCCAGCAGTTCCCCGGGGGAGCGGGGGCAATACGAGCAGTGCTTC
TRBJ2-1	NA	TRBV5-6	NA	CASSLALHEQFF	TGTGCCAGCAGCTTGGCACTTCATGAGCAGTTCTTC
TRBJ1-2	NA	TRBV5-1	NA	CASSLEGGTPPWWGYTF	TGCGCCAGCAGCTTGGAGGGAGGGACCCCCCCCTGGTGGGGCTACACCTTC
TRBJ2-5	TRBD1	TRBV7-3	NA	CASSPGTGAETQYF	TGTGCCAGCAGCCCTGGGACAGGAGCAGAGACCCAGTACTTC
TRBJ2-1	TRBD2	TRBV4-2	few	CASSQDSGGANEQFF	TGTGCCAGCAGCCAAGATAGCGGGGGGGCCAATGAGCAGTTCTTC
TRBJ1-5	NA	TRBV12-1	once	CASSLPGTGVNGKNDSNQPQHF	TGTGCCAGCAGCCTCCCGGGGACAGGGGTAAACGGAAAAAACGATAGCAATCAGCCCCAGCATTTT
TRBJ2-5	NA	TRBV2	NA	CASKGEPRETQYF	TGTGCCAGCAAGGGGGAACCCCGGGAGACCCAGTACTTC
TRBJ1-1	NA	TRBV15	NA	CATRISGSTEAFF	TGTGCCACCCGGATATCGGGGTCCACTGAAGCTTTCTTT
TRBJ1-1	NA	TRBV7-6	NA	CASSLTGNTEAFF	TGTGCCAGCAGCTTGACAGGGAACACTGAAGCTTTCTTT
TRBJ2-3	TRBD2	TRBV9	once	CASSRTTSGAIDTQYF	TGTGCCAGCAGCCGGACGACTAGCGGGGCTATAGATACGCAGTATTTT
TRBJ1-4	NA	TRBV7-9	few	CASSSTRATGNEKLFF	TGTGCCAGCAGCTCAACCAGGGCGACAGGAAATGAAAAACTGTTTTTT
TRBJ1-1	NA	TRBV6-5	NA	CASSFLGASTEAFF	TGTGCCAGCAGCTTCCTGGGAGCCAGCACTGAAGCTTTCTTT